The clone carrying this T cell receptor beta chain was counted between two and nine times. The target antigen is unknown. The data originate from a study of T cell responses to AZD1222 COVID-19 vaccine. Study-level results: At study baseline, merely roughly 6 AZD1222 recipients were seropositive. White British donors predominated, females outnumbered males, and clonal diversity was possibly underestimated. Every sample of the repertoires postdated the peak T cell response.

Sequencing used immunoSEQ multiplex PCR; TCRdb keeps in-frame clones, though not all of them. The sample has about 67,000 clones; about 80% are singletons. Germline lookup yields CDR1 KGHSH and CDR2 LQKENI. V was cut by 4 bases and J by 1 base, with 13 bases left in between. The CDR3 length is 16 residues. The material sequenced was peripheral blood, taken 28 days after the second AZD1222 dose. This TCR was sampled from an adult who received the AZD1222 COVID-19 vaccine. The rearrangement links TRBV18 to TRBJ2-2, with a weak D call TRBD2 (6 bases). CDR3 sequence: CASSRGPAGNTGELFF. The CDR3 region has the DNA TGTGCCAGCTCACGTGGGCCAGCGGGGAACACCGGGGAGCTGTTTTTT.